These T cell receptor beta chains were read from a single sample in a study of T cell responses to AZD1222 COVID-19 vaccine. The assay was immunoSEQ multiplex PCR, and TCRdb's table has in-frame clones only and misses some. Of 180,000 or so clones listed, 90% to 95% are singletons. The sequences come from peripheral blood, collected 28 days after the second AZD1222 dose. These receptors all come from an adult who received the AZD1222 COVID-19 vaccine. Both conserved end residues are part of each CDR3. A D gene is named only where the DNA matches it firmly.

V gene,D gene,J gene,CDR3 protein,CDR3 DNA
TRBV2,NA,TRBJ2-1,CASRAIWGEQFF,TGTGCCAGCAGGGCGATATGGGGAGAGCAGTTCTTC
TRBV10-3,TRBD1,TRBJ2-3,CAISESDRGTDTQYF,TGTGCCATCAGTGAGTCGGACAGGGGAACAGATACGCAGTATTTT
TRBV4-2,TRBD1,TRBJ1-2,CASSPPRQGADGYTF,TGTGCCAGCAGCCCACCCCGACAGGGGGCCGATGGCTACACCTTC
TRBV29-1,TRBD1,TRBJ2-7,CSVSGTGGSYEQYF,TGCAGCGTTTCCGGGACAGGGGGCTCCTACGAGCAGTACTTC
TRBV2,TRBD1,TRBJ1-1,CASSGQPNTEAFF,TGTGCCAGCTCGGGACAGCCGAACACTGAAGCTTTCTTT
TRBV20-1,NA,TRBJ2-7,CSASLMADSYEQYF,TGCAGTGCTAGTCTCATGGCGGACTCCTACGAGCAGTACTTC
TRBV6-5,TRBD2,TRBJ2-3,CASPPGLAGVDTQYF,TGTGCCAGTCCTCCGGGACTAGCGGGAGTAGATACGCAGTATTTT
TRBV18,NA,TRBJ1-4,CASSQNSGEKLFF,TGTGCCAGCTCACAAAACTCGGGTGAAAAACTGTTTTTT
TRBV6-2/TRBV6-3,TRBD2,TRBJ2-3,CASSYNPISGRGTDTQYF,TGTGCCAGCAGTTATAACCCGATTAGCGGGAGGGGCACAGATACGCAGTATTTT
TRBV7-2,TRBD1,TRBJ2-1,CASSSRQGNYNEQFF,TGTGCCAGCAGCTCCCGACAGGGGAACTACAATGAGCAGTTCTTC
TRBV10-2,NA,TRBJ1-2,CASSEPGLDYYGYTF,TGCGCCAGCAGTGAGCCGGGTCTTGACTACTATGGCTACACCTTC
TRBV6-6,NA,TRBJ1-5,CASSHNRPNGQPQHF,TGTGCCAGCAGCCACAACCGACCCAACGGTCAGCCCCAGCATTTT
TRBV7-9,TRBD2,TRBJ2-1,CASSVGSSGRNEQFF,TGTGCCAGCAGTGTAGGTAGTAGCGGGAGGAATGAGCAGTTCTTC
TRBV2,NA,TRBJ2-3,CASRGRLAPAADTQYF,TGTGCCAGCAGGGGAAGGCTAGCGCCTGCGGCAGATACGCAGTATTTT
TRBV18,NA,TRBJ2-3,CASSPQLKTDTQYF,TGTGCCAGCTCACCACAACTTAAGACAGATACGCAGTATTTT
TRBV5-4,NA,TRBJ1-1,CASSSGTLNTEAFF,TGTGCCAGCAGCTCGGGGACCCTGAACACTGAAGCTTTCTTT
TRBV6-6,NA,TRBJ1-1,CASIDNRVLNTEAFF,TGTGCCAGCATCGATAACAGGGTTTTGAACACTGAAGCTTTCTTT
TRBV6-5,NA,TRBJ1-2,CASSRAGVGYGYTF,TGTGCCAGCAGTAGGGCCGGGGTAGGGTATGGCTACACCTTC
TRBV18,TRBD1,TRBJ1-3,CASSPGTGINTIYF,TGTGCCAGCTCGCCCGGGACAGGGATAAACACCATATATTTT
TRBV11-2,NA,TRBJ1-5,CASSWDSNQPQHF,TGTGCCAGCAGCTGGGATAGCAATCAGCCCCAGCATTTT
TRBV18,TRBD2,TRBJ2-1,CASSPRLAGATSYNEQFF,TGTGCCAGCTCACCACGGCTAGCGGGGGCCACCTCCTACAATGAGCAGTTCTTC
TRBV29-1,NA,TRBJ2-6,CSGTVPGANVLTF,TGCAGCGGTACGGTCCCTGGGGCCAACGTCCTGACTTTC
TRBV4-1,NA,TRBJ2-5,CASSQDNILVTQYF,TGCGCCAGCAGCCAAGATAATATTTTGGTGACCCAGTACTTC
TRBV18,NA,TRBJ1-5,CASSPPGRNSNQPQHF,TGTGCCAGCTCACCTCCGGGACGGAATAGCAATCAGCCCCAGCATTTT
TRBV7-9,TRBD1,TRBJ1-5,CASSPGGQPQHF,TGTGCCAGCAGCCCAGGGGGTCAGCCCCAGCATTTT
TRBV14,NA,TRBJ2-1,CASSQGRAERVQFF,TGTGCCAGCAGCCAAGGACGAGCAGAAAGGGTCCAGTTCTTC
TRBV11-2,NA,TRBJ1-3,CASSLDWSGAGNTIYF,TGTGCCAGCAGCTTAGATTGGTCAGGGGCTGGAAACACCATATATTTT
TRBV19,NA,TRBJ1-1,CASRQSRNTEAFF,TGTGCCAGTAGACAGTCACGAAACACTGAAGCTTTCTTT
TRBV9,TRBD1,TRBJ2-2,CASSGTGSPGELFF,TGTGCCAGCAGCGGGACAGGAAGCCCCGGGGAGCTGTTTTTT
TRBV5-5,NA,TRBJ2-7,CASSYGSTLLREQYF,TGTGCCAGCAGCTACGGGAGTACCCTCCTTCGCGAGCAGTACTTC
TRBV27,NA,TRBJ2-7,CASSLGGSSYEQYF,TGTGCCAGCAGTTTAGGGGGGTCATCCTACGAGCAGTACTTC
TRBV5-1,TRBD2,TRBJ2-7,CASSSLAGSEQYF,TGCGCCAGCAGCTCACTAGCGGGAAGCGAGCAGTACTTC
TRBV3-1/TRBV3-2,NA,TRBJ2-2,CASSQWTGRVWDTGELFF,TGTGCCAGCAGCCAATGGACAGGGAGGGTGTGGGACACCGGGGAGCTGTTTTTT
TRBV11-1,NA,TRBJ2-7,CASSLGRDLYEQYF,TGTGCCAGCAGCTTAGGGCGGGATCTCTACGAGCAGTACTTC
TRBV7-9,NA,TRBJ1-2,CASSSGSGALYQGYTF,TGTGCCAGCAGCTCAGGTAGCGGGGCCTTGTATCAAGGCTACACCTTC
TRBV5-4,TRBD1,TRBJ1-1,CASSSGTGRTEAFF,TGTGCCAGCAGCTCCGGGACAGGGAGGACTGAAGCTTTCTTT
TRBV19,TRBD2,TRBJ2-1,CASRPGLAGVRNSDEQFF,TGTGCCAGTAGACCGGGACTAGCGGGAGTTCGGAATTCCGATGAGCAGTTCTTC
TRBV6-2/TRBV6-3,NA,TRBJ1-2,CASSYFVAGYGYTF,TGTGCCAGCAGTTACTTCGTGGCAGGGTATGGCTACACCTTC
TRBV7-9,NA,TRBJ2-1,CASSYRQTYNEQFF,TGTGCCAGCAGTTACCGACAGACCTACAATGAGCAGTTCTTC
TRBV7-9,NA,TRBJ2-7,CASSLTGELYEQYF,TGTGCCAGCAGCTTGACGGGGGAACTGTACGAGCAGTACTTC